This entry lists 29 T cell receptor beta chains sequenced from one sample in a study of glioma-infiltrating T cells after dendritic cell vaccination. Indicated time point: after dendritic cell vaccination, including at tumor progression/relapse. The repertoire was sequenced with immunoSEQ multiplex PCR; TCRdb's copy has only in-frame clones and lacks some. The table includes about 87,000 clones, over 80% detected once. The sample was blood, taken after dendritic cell vaccination. These receptors were obtained from a human donor with glioblastoma.

The rearrangement uses TRBV19 and TRBJ1-5; D is uncertain. Trimming left V 6 bases short and J 4 bases short, with 16 bases between. Germline loops: CDR1 LNHDA, CDR2 SQIVND (reference sequence). CDR3 length equals 15 residues. The CDR3 DNA reads as TGTGCCAGTAGGCTTGAGGGCGTGGAAAATCAGCCCCAGCATTTT. Amino acids: CASRLEGVENQPQHF.

The chain employs TRBV6-1 and TRBJ2-1; 7 nucleotides agree with TRBD2. Germline CDR1 is MNHNS and CDR2 is SASEGT. This CDR3 region has 17 residues. V dropped 4 bases and J dropped 7; count of bases not matched to a gene: 16. CDR3 residues: CASSAPWVSGGGNEQFF. Here the CDR3 DNA reads TGTGCCAGCAGTGCACCATGGGTCTCGGGGGGAGGGAATGAGCAGTTCTTC.

The chain joins TRBV9 to TRBJ1-1; D gene ambiguous. The V end lost 3 bases, the J end lost 1 base, and 19 bases lay between the germline ends. The CDR3 length is 17 residues. Per germline, CDR1 SGDLS and CDR2 YYNGEE. DNA of the CDR3: TGTGCCAGCAGCGCCCTCACCCGGCTCGCAGGGAACACTGAAGCTTTCTTT. Protein product: CASSALTRLAGNTEAFF.

This chain connects TRBV19 to TRBJ1-3; a weak D match, TRBD1 (5 bases). V gave up 5 bases and J gave up 1 base, with 9 bases separating them. This CDR3 is 14 amino acids long. CDR1 is LNHDA, CDR2 SQIVND, per germline (reference sequence). CDR3 sequence: CASSVDISGNTIYF. In nucleotides, the CDR3 is TGTGCCAGTAGTGTGGACATATCTGGAAACACCATATATTTT.

The sample holds a few counts of this clone. The chain couples TRBV30 to TRBJ1-3, with 7 bases identical to TRBD1. The CDR3 loop spans 15 amino acids. After removal of 3 bases from V and 0 bases from J, the junction contained 5 bases not matched to a gene. CDR1 GTSNPN and CDR2 SVGIG come from the germline V gene (reference sequence). The CDR3, as DNA: TGTGCCTGGAGACCGGACAGGAGCTCTGGAAACACCATATATTTT. Amino acids: CAWRPDRSSGNTIYF.

The chain joins TRBV7-3 to TRBJ2-1; a possible D gene is TRBD2 (6 bases). Trimming took off 6 bases at V and 1 base at J, with 10 bases between the two ends. Germline V gene data show CDR1 as SGHTA and CDR2 as FQGTGA. The CDR3 is made up of 14 amino acids. The CDR3 loop is CASSTGESYNEQFF. The DNA for the CDR3 is TGTGCCAGCAGTACGGGGGAATCCTACAATGAGCAGTTCTTC. Full variable domain (missing parts from reference TRBV7-3 and TRBJ2-1): GAGVSQTPSNKVTEKGKYVELRCDPISGHTALYWYRQSLGQGPEFLIYFQGTGAADDSGLPNDRFFAVRPEGSVSTLKIQRTERGDSAVYLCASSTGESYNEQFFGPGTRLTVL.

V usage is TRBV5-5 and J usage is TRBJ2-7; 9 bases match TRBD1. Germline assignment: CDR1 SGHKS and CDR2 YYEKEE (reference sequence). The ends lost 0 bases at V and 4 bases at J; junction bases unmatched: 11. This CDR3 contains 17 residues. The CDR3 region is CASSLAGGQGPLYEQYF. DNA for the CDR3: TGTGCCAGCAGCTTGGCGGGGGGACAGGGTCCCCTATACGAGCAGTACTTC.

J is TRBJ1-5 and V is TRBV21-1. TRBV21-1 is classified as a pseudogene. There are 16 residues in the CDR3. The CDR3 DNA reads TGTGCCAGCAGCAAAGAGGGGGGGAGGAGCAATCAGCCCCAGCATTTT. It specifies CASSKEGGRSNQPQHF.

The chain is built from TRBV5-1 and TRBJ1-1; maybe TRBD1 (5 bases). Germline CDR1 and CDR2: SGHRS and YFSETQ. CDR3 size: 14 residues. V was pared by 3 bases and J by 1 base, with 10 bases between. CDR3 protein: CASSWGGGNTEAFF. The CDR3, as DNA: TGCGCCAGCAGCTGGGGGGGAGGGAACACTGAAGCTTTCTTT. The full variable domain, with the rest looked up from reference TRBV5-1 and TRBJ1-1, is KAGVTQTPRYLIKTRGQQVTLSCSPISGHRSVSWYQQTPGQGLQFLFEYFSETQRNKGNFPGRFSGRQFSNSRSEMNVSTLELGDSALYLCASSWGGGNTEAFFGQGTRLTVV.

This chain links TRBV6-6 with TRBJ1-4, with D unclear. Between the trimmed V and J ends, which lost 7 bases and 6 bases, there was a span of 12 bases. This CDR3 is 13 amino acids long. CDR1 is MNHNY and CDR2 is SVGAGI in the germline V gene (reference sequence). CDR3 in amino acids: CASTPGADEKLFF. In DNA, the CDR3 is TGTGCCAGCACCCCCGGAGCGGATGAAAAACTGTTTTTT.

The gene calls are TRBV10-2 and TRBJ2-5; TRBD1 might be the D (6 bases). Germline V gene sequence: CDR1 WSHSY, CDR2 SAAADI. The CDR3 has 12 amino acids. The ends were cut back, 7 bases at V and 4 bases at J, with 10 bases in the middle. In nucleotides, the CDR3 is TGCGCCAGCACAGGGGTTCGAGAGACCCAGTACTTC. Translated: CASTGVRETQYF.

This clone was observed a single time. The V gene is TRBV7-9, the J gene TRBJ2-1, with a tentative D call TRBD1 (5 bases). Trimming removed 8 bases at V and 5 bases at J, with 10 bases between. This CDR3 is built from 12 residues. Germline-derived CDR1 and CDR2 are SEHNR and FQNEAQ (reference sequence). The CDR3 here is CASGLQDNEQFF. CDR3 DNA: TGTGCCAGCGGGTTACAGGACAATGAGCAGTTCTTC.

V usage is TRBV11-3 and J usage is TRBJ2-3; D ambiguous. The V end lost 2 bases, the J end lost 2 bases, and 5 bases lay between the germline ends. The CDR3 contains 13 residues. Germline V lookup: CDR1 SGHNT, CDR2 YENEEA. The CDR3 DNA sequence: TGTGCCAGCAGCTTAACTGTCACAGATACGCAGTATTTT. Protein sequence: CASSLTVTDTQYF.

The chain carries TRBV19 and TRBJ1-6; the D gene is possibly TRBD1 (6 bases). V dropped 5 bases and J dropped 8 bases, with 13 bases sitting between them. Per the germline V gene, CDR1 is LNHDA and CDR2 is SQIVND (reference sequence). This CDR3 region has 14 residues. The CDR3 protein is CASSFRGTDSPLHF. The CDR3 region has the DNA TGTGCCAGTAGTTTCAGGGGTACAGATTCACCCCTCCACTTT.

The chain links TRBV5-4 to TRBJ2-3; 11 nucleotides agree with TRBD2. CDR3 length: 17 amino acids. Germline V CDR1 and CDR2: SGHNT, YYREEE (reference sequence). Trimming at V came to 1 base and at J to 2 bases, leaving 6 bases not matched to a gene. The CDR3 loop reads CASSLLLAGGFTDTQYF. The CDR3 bases are TGTGCCAGCAGCTTGCTCCTAGCGGGGGGATTCACAGATACGCAGTATTTT.

In its sample, this clone was seen once. A junction end diverges from the germline sequence, so it may reflect a read error. This rearrangement joins TRBV7-9 to TRBJ2-7; the match to TRBD1 covers 11 bases. There are 13 residues in the CDR3. Germline V CDR1 and CDR2: SEHNR, FQNEAQ (reference sequence). CDR3 in amino acids: CASSLASGDRGNF. DNA for the CDR3: TGTGCCAGCAGCTTAGCTAGCGGGGACAGGGGGAACTTC. Full variable domain (rest looked up from reference TRBV7-9 and TRBJ2-7): DTGVSQNPRHKITKRGQNVTFRCDPISEHNRLYWYRQTLGQGPEFLTYFQNEAQLEKSRLLSDRFSAERPKGSFSTLEIQRTEQGDSAMYLCASSLASGDRGNFGPGTRLTVT.

This chain connects TRBV19 to TRBJ2-7; 10 bases line up with TRBD1. The CDR3 length is 15 residues. Losses at the gene ends were 5 bases for V and 5 bases for J; bases not matched to a gene: 9. CDR1 is LNHDA and CDR2 is SQIVND in the germline V gene (reference sequence). CDR3 in amino acids: CASSPQGQGRNEQYF. CDR3 bases: TGTGCCAGTAGTCCCCAGGGACAGGGGAGGAACGAGCAGTACTTC.

DNA of the CDR3: TGTGCCAGTAGTATCCCGTATCAGCCCCAGCATTTT. As protein: CASSIPYQPQHF. The chain is built from TRBV19 and TRBJ1-5; D is unresolved. The V gene's germline CDR1 is LNHDA and CDR2 SQIVND (reference sequence). The CDR3 spans 12 residues. The V end was cut by 3 bases, the J end by 5 bases, with 5 bases between.

This clone was found once. The chain employs TRBV4-3 and TRBJ2-1; 15 bases fit TRBD2. Trimming removed 4 bases from V and 5 bases from J; junction bases left unmatched: 3. Germline loops: CDR1 LGHNA, CDR2 YSLEER. This CDR3 is built from 16 residues. The CDR3 DNA sequence: TGCGCCAGCAGCCCGGGGACTAGCGGGGGGAACAATGAGCAGTTCTTC. Translated, it gives CASSPGTSGGNNEQFF.

The rearrangement uses TRBV7-2 and TRBJ1-1, with TRBD1 as a possible D gene (6 bases). The CDR3 length is 16 residues. Trimming shortened V by 0 bases and J by 5 bases, and 16 bases separated the two germline ends. The germline V gene encodes CDR1 SGHTA and CDR2 FQGNSA. Written as DNA, the CDR3 is TGTGCCAGCAGCTTAGCGGGGGCAGGGTCGGCGACTGAAGCTTTCTTT. As protein: CASSLAGAGSATEAFF. The variable domain in full, completed from reference TRBV7-2 and TRBJ1-1, reads GAGVSQSPSNKVTEKGKDVELRCDPISGHTALYWYRQSLGQGLEFLIYFQGNSAPDKSGLPSDRFSAERTGGSVSTLTIQRTQQEDSAVYLCASSLAGAGSATEAFFGQGTRLTVV.

The rearrangement uses TRBV6-5 and TRBJ2-7, with TRBD1 as a possible D gene (6 bases). CDR3 length: 13 amino acids. V lost 2 bases, J lost 3 bases, and 8 bases lay in between. Germline V gene sequence: CDR1 MNHEY, CDR2 SVGAGI. CDR3 in DNA: TGTGCCAGCAGTTACCGGGACAACTACGAGCAGTACTTC. This sequence encodes CASSYRDNYEQYF.

V is TRBV4-1 and J is TRBJ1-2; D might be TRBD1 (6 bases). This CDR3 spans 17 amino acids. Germline-derived CDR1 and CDR2 are MGHRA and YSYEKL. The ends were cut back, 4 bases at V and 4 bases at J, with 22 bases in the middle. CDR3 DNA sequence: TGCGCCAGCAGCCCGTACGCCGATCAGGGGCCAGTCTATGGCTACACCTTC. It is translated as CASSPYADQGPVYGYTF.

The chain couples TRBV19 to TRBJ1-6; TRBD1 is a possible D gene (6 bases). The germline gives CDR1 LNHDA, CDR2 SQIVND (reference sequence). The CDR3 spans 16 residues. V lost 7 bases and J 7 bases, leaving 20 bases between the germline ends. This CDR3 reads CASTPVWTAGNSPLHF. In DNA, the CDR3 is TGTGCCAGTACCCCCGTGTGGACAGCCGGAAATTCACCCCTCCACTTT.

The chain uses TRBV27 and TRBJ2-7; D perhaps matches TRBD2 (6 bases). Germline loops: CDR1 MNHEY, CDR2 SMNVEV (reference sequence). This CDR3 has 13 amino acids. Between the trimmed V and J ends, which lost 5 bases and 3 bases, there was a span of 11 bases. The DNA for the CDR3 is TGTGCCAGCAGTATGGGACTTCTCTACGAGCAGTACTTC. Translating it yields CASSMGLLYEQYF.

The chain joins TRBV5-4 to TRBJ1-2; the D gene is possibly TRBD1 (5 bases). CDR1 is SGHNT and CDR2 is YYREEE in the germline V gene (reference sequence). The CDR3 contains 14 residues. V was pared by 2 bases and J by 4 bases, with 12 bases between. CDR3 in amino acids: CASSFGGDRYGYTF. CDR3 nucleotides: TGTGCCAGCAGCTTTGGGGGGGACCGCTATGGCTACACCTTC. The entire variable domain, with the rest obtained from reference TRBV5-4 and TRBJ1-2, is as follows: ETGVTQSPTHLIKTRGQQVTLRCSSQSGHNTVSWYQQALGQGPQFIFQYYREEENGRGNFPPRFSGLQFPNYSSELNVNALELDDSALYLCASSFGGDRYGYTFGSGTRLTVV.

This sequence joins TRBV5-4 and TRBJ2-3; D is unclear. Trimming cost V 0 bases and J 6 bases, with 5 bases left between them. The CDR3 contains 12 residues. From germline, CDR1 is SGHNT and CDR2 YYREEE (reference sequence). The CDR3 reads CASSLDTDTQYF. In DNA, the CDR3 is TGTGCCAGCAGCTTGGATACTGATACGCAGTATTTT.

The CDR3: CASSDTDQETQYF. The CDR3 nucleotides are TGTGCCAGCAGTGATACAGACCAAGAGACCCAGTACTTC. This chain joins TRBV25-1 and TRBJ2-5, with D hard to call. This CDR3 comprises 13 residues. Trimming cost V 3 bases and J 0 bases, with 5 bases left between them. Germline lookup yields CDR1 MGHDK and CDR2 SYGVNS.

The rearrangement uses TRBV19 and TRBJ1-4; 7 bases fit TRBD1. CDR3 size: 14 residues. V dropped 7 bases and J dropped 5; count of bases not matched to a gene: 7. Germline values: CDR1 LNHDA, CDR2 SQIVND (reference sequence). DNA for the CDR3: TGTGCCAGTAATTCGGGACAGACGAATGAAAAACTGTTTTTT. This translates into CASNSGQTNEKLFF.

This chain links TRBV18 with TRBJ2-7, with 9 bases fitting TRBD1. After removal of 3 bases from V and 5 bases from J, the junction contained 8 bases not matched to a gene. Germline V CDR1 and CDR2: KGHSH, LQKENI. The CDR3 consists of 15 residues. CDR3 nucleotides: TGTGCCAGCTCACCCTCGGACAGGGGTAACCACGAGCAGTACTTC. This translates into CASSPSDRGNHEQYF.